Listed below are T cell receptor beta chains from one sample, sequenced in a study of beta chain features in type 1 diabetes. Generated by immunoSEQ multiplex PCR, the TCRdb table keeps only in-frame clones and is missing some. The table shows more than 550,000 clones, with around an eighth occurring only once. The sample taken for sequencing was naive CD4+ T cells from blood. The receptors come from a man between 18 and 29 years old with type 1 diabetes. Each CDR3 is given without its conserved first and last residue.

CDR3aa: ASRLDPGLAATSTI
j_gene: TRBJ2-1
v_gene: TRBV9

CDR3aa: ASSAGQGARGQPQH
j_gene: TRBJ1-5
v_gene: TRBV18

CDR3aa: ASSWNTEAF
j_gene: TRBJ1-1
v_gene: TRBV7-9

CDR3aa: ATSRPHSNYGYT
j_gene: TRBJ1-2
v_gene: TRBV15

CDR3aa: ASSEPFSGRSETQY
j_gene: TRBJ2-5
v_gene: TRBV25-1

CDR3aa: TSSPTLGKPSYNEQF
j_gene: TRBJ2-1
v_gene: TRBV1

CDR3aa: AARGDDSNQPQH
j_gene: TRBJ1-5
v_gene: TRBV19

CDR3aa: ASSLRVQPQH
j_gene: TRBJ1-5
v_gene: TRBV28

CDR3aa: ASSHVSEGGETQY
j_gene: TRBJ2-5
v_gene: TRBV5-1

CDR3aa: ASSRLERTEAF
j_gene: TRBJ1-1
v_gene: TRBV14